These 21 T cell receptor beta chains came from one sample sequenced in a study of cytomegalovirus exposure and HLA in healthy donors. The data were produced by immunoSEQ multiplex PCR, yet TCRdb's version contains in-frame clones alone and is incomplete. The data show approximately 300,000 clones, more than 80% seen once. What was sequenced was PBMCs. The receptors shown here come from a woman between 18 and 30 years old in good health and CMV-seronegative.

This clone has just one count. This chain joins TRBV4-2 and TRBJ2-7, with D possibly TRBD2 on 6 matching bases. The CDR3 has 17 amino acids. Germline loops: CDR1 LGHNA, CDR2 YNFKEQ. Between the trimmed V and J ends, which lost 0 bases and 6 bases, there was a span of 21 bases. DNA for the CDR3: TGTGCCAGCAGCCAAGATGGTCGGCAGGGAGGATCGCGCGAGCAGTACTTC. Translated: CASSQDGRQGGSREQYF.

CDR3 region: CASSTGTRGETQYF. DNA of the CDR3: TGTGCCAGTAGTACCGGGACTAGAGGGGAGACCCAGTACTTC. This chain uses TRBV19 with TRBJ2-5; TRBD2 matches at 8 bases. V lost 4 bases to trimming and J lost 5 bases; unmatched junction nucleotides: 6. Germline V gene sequence: CDR1 LNHDA, CDR2 SQIVND (reference sequence). CDR3 length: 14 amino acids. The full variable domain, with the rest looked up from reference TRBV19 and TRBJ2-5, is DGGITQSPKYLFRKEGQNVTLSCEQNLNHDAMYWYRQDPGQGLRLIYYSQIVNDFQKGDIAEGYSVSREKKESFPLTVTSAQKNPTAFYLCASSTGTRGETQYFGPGTRLLVL.

A few counts support this clone. The chain recombines TRBV2 with TRBJ1-5; 8 nucleotides line up with TRBD1. Germline assignment: CDR1 SNHLY and CDR2 FYNNEI. This CDR3 has 15 residues. V lost 6 bases, J lost 2 bases, and 6 bases stayed unmatched. In nucleotides, the CDR3 is TGTGCCAGCAGCTCCCAGGGGGCGGGCAATCAGCCCCAGCATTTT. It specifies CASSSQGAGNQPQHF. Using reference TRBV2 and TRBJ1-5 for the parts outside the CDR3, the full variable domain is EPEVTQTPSHQVTQMGQEVILRCVPISNHLYFYWYRQILGQKVEFLVSFYNNEISEKSEIFDDQFSVERPDGSNFTLKIRSTKLEDSAMYFCASSSQGAGNQPQHFGDGTRLSIL.

CDR3 coding DNA: TGCGCCAGCAGCCCTAGCGGGTGGAGCTCCTACGAGCAGTACTTC. Its translation: CASSPSGWSSYEQYF. The rearrangement joins TRBV5-1 to TRBJ2-7; 8 nucleotides agree with TRBD2. The V gene end was trimmed by 4 bases and the J gene end by 0 bases; junction bases not matched to a gene: 6. This CDR3 contains 15 residues. The germline CDR1 and CDR2 sequences are SGHRS and YFSETQ.

The V gene is TRBV4-3, the J gene TRBJ1-2, with no clear D. Trimming shortened V by 0 bases and J by 3 bases, and 11 bases separated the two germline ends. Germline V gene data show CDR1 as LGHNA and CDR2 as YSLEER. The CDR3 is 15 amino acids. The CDR3 DNA reads as TGCGCCAGCAGCCAAGAGGTTGCGGCGCACTATGGCTACACCTTC. Protein: CASSQEVAAHYGYTF.

This sequence joins TRBV10-2 and TRBJ1-1; TRBD1 aligns across 8 bases. CDR3 size: 13 residues. V shed 5 bases, J shed 7 bases, and the junction held 6 bases outside the gene matches. CDR1 is WSHSY, CDR2 SAAADI, per germline. CDR3 protein: CASSWTGMGEAFF. The CDR3 coding sequence is TGCGCCAGCAGTTGGACAGGGATGGGTGAAGCTTTCTTT.

The chain is built from TRBV4-3 and TRBJ2-7, with a possible D match to TRBD1 (6 bases). This CDR3 has 15 amino acids. Germline CDR1 LGHNA, CDR2 YSLEER. The ends were cut back, 0 bases at V and 1 base at J, with 10 bases in the middle. The DNA for the CDR3 is TGCGCCAGCAGCCAAGAATCGCAGGGGTCCTACGAGCAGTACTTC. As protein: CASSQESQGSYEQYF.

The chain links TRBV6-6 to TRBJ1-1; D gene unclear. V was trimmed by 8 bases and J by 1 base, leaving 11 bases between them. The V gene's germline CDR1 is MNHNY and CDR2 SVGAGI (reference sequence). The CDR3 runs 13 residues. In DNA form, the CDR3 reads TGTGCCAGCGAATGGGCTAAGAACACTGAAGCTTTCTTT. It specifies CASEWAKNTEAFF.

The chain combines TRBV7-9 with TRBJ1-2, with 7 bases fitting TRBD1. The CDR3 spans 14 residues. The germline CDR1 and CDR2 sequences are SEHNR and FQNEAQ (reference sequence). V dropped 5 bases and J dropped 10; count of bases not matched to a gene: 13. CDR3 sequence reads: CASSPSPGTAIYTF. The CDR3 coding sequence is TGTGCCAGCAGCCCGAGCCCCGGGACAGCCATCTACACCTTC.

This chain links TRBV7-2 with TRBJ1-1; the match to TRBD1 covers 8 bases. The CDR3 loop spans 15 amino acids. The germline V gene has CDR1 SGHTA and CDR2 FQGNSA. The ends lost 2 bases at V and 4 bases at J; junction bases unmatched: 6. Written as DNA, the CDR3 is TGTGCCAGCAGCTTAATCGTTACAGGGGGCACTGAAGCTTTCTTT. It is translated as CASSLIVTGGTEAFF.

This clone was detected a few times. This sequence joins TRBV7-8 and TRBJ2-1; 11 bases fit TRBD2. CDR1 and CDR2 (germline): SGHVS, FQNEAQ. The trim removed 7 bases at V and 5 bases at J, leaving 7 bases unmatched. The CDR3 loop spans 15 amino acids. In nucleotides, the CDR3 is TGTGCCAGCAAAATAGCGGGAGGGCTCCACAATGAGCAGTTCTTC. Protein sequence: CASKIAGGLHNEQFF.

This clone showed up many times. The V gene is TRBV29-1, the J gene TRBJ1-1, with TRBD1 matching over 8 bases. Trimming cost V 5 bases and J 12 bases; bases outside gene matches: 11. Per germline, CDR1 SQVTM and CDR2 ANQGSEA. The CDR3 is 12 residues long. CDR3 sequence (DNA): TGCAGCGTTCTTAAGGACAGGGCGAAATCTTTCTTT. It codes for CSVLKDRAKSFF.

This chain uses TRBV6-1 with TRBJ2-3; D remains unclear. There are 14 residues in the CDR3. Trimming cost V 10 bases and J 0 bases, with 14 bases left between them. CDR1 is MNHNS, CDR2 SASEGT, per germline. CDR3 nucleotides: TGTGCCACCCAACAAGAACCTAGCACAGATACGCAGTATTTT. Its protein product is CATQQEPSTDTQYF.

The rearrangement uses TRBV27 and TRBJ2-2; D call uncertain. CDR1 and CDR2 (germline): MNHEY, SMNVEV (reference sequence). The CDR3 is made up of 13 amino acids. Trimming stripped 3 bases from V and 5 bases from J, with 7 bases between. CDR3 sequence (DNA): TGTGCCAGCAGTTTCAGCGTGACCGGGGAGCTGTTTTTT. This gives the protein CASSFSVTGELFF.

The chain uses TRBV2 and TRBJ2-2; a possible D gene is TRBD2 (5 bases). There are 14 residues in the CDR3. Trimming stripped 5 bases from V and 3 bases from J, with 10 bases between. Germline-derived CDR1 and CDR2 are SNHLY and FYNNEI. The CDR3 protein is CASSITRDTGELFF. In nucleotides, the CDR3 is TGTGCCAGCAGTATTACTAGAGACACCGGGGAGCTGTTTTTT.

The chain recombines TRBV9 with TRBJ2-3; D gene ambiguous. Germline lookup yields CDR1 SGDLS and CDR2 YYNGEE. This CDR3 comprises 14 residues. V was trimmed by 4 bases and J by 0 bases, leaving 9 bases between them. CDR3 nucleotides: TGTGCCAGCAGCCCCCGTTCTAGCACAGATACGCAGTATTTT. Amino acid sequence: CASSPRSSTDTQYF.

The rearrangement links TRBV28 to TRBJ1-1; 9 nucleotides match TRBD1. Trimming at V came to 7 bases and at J to 11 bases, leaving 5 bases not matched to a gene. The germline CDR1 and CDR2 sequences are MDHEN and SYDVKM. The CDR3 consists of 11 residues. The CDR3 sequence: CASTPGQGAFF. CDR3 nucleotides: TGTGCCAGCACACCGGGACAGGGTGCTTTCTTT. The whole variable domain, filled in from reference TRBV28 and TRBJ1-1, reads DVKVTQSSRYLVKRTGEKVFLECVQDMDHENMFWYRQDPGLGLRLIYFSYDVKMKEKGDIPEGYSVSREKKERFSLILESASTNQTSMYLCASTPGQGAFFGQGTRLTVV.

This clone has only one observation. The chain is built from TRBV30 and TRBJ2-3; perhaps TRBD2 as D (5 bases). CDR3 length: 12 amino acids. Germline CDR1 reads GTSNPN; CDR2 reads SVGIG (reference sequence). V lost 3 bases, J lost 4 bases, and 8 bases lay in between. The CDR3 protein is CAWSRESDTQYF. DNA for the CDR3: TGTGCCTGGAGCCGGGAATCAGATACGCAGTATTTT.

The gene calls are TRBV6-5 and TRBJ2-1; 16 positions agree with TRBD2. V trimming: 7 bases; J trimming: 9 bases; junction bases outside the gene matches: 6. The germline gives CDR1 MNHEY, CDR2 SVGAGI. This CDR3 is 15 amino acids long. Here the CDR3 DNA reads TGTGCCAGCACCCCCGGGACTAGCGGGAGGGGTGAGCAGTTCTTC. This encodes CASTPGTSGRGEQFF.

The chain couples TRBV9 to TRBJ1-1; D uncertain. The CDR3 is 13 residues long. CDR1 SGDLS and CDR2 YYNGEE come from the germline V gene. Between the trimmed V and J ends, which lost 0 bases and 4 bases, there was a span of 7 bases. CDR3 amino acids: CASSVGISTEAFF. Written as DNA, the CDR3 is TGTGCCAGCAGCGTAGGAATCAGCACTGAAGCTTTCTTT.

The V call is TRBV2, the J call TRBJ1-5; the match to TRBD1 covers 8 bases. CDR3 length equals 15 residues. V dropped 7 bases and J dropped 2; count of bases not matched to a gene: 7. Germline CDR1 SNHLY, CDR2 FYNNEI. The CDR3: CASIGDRGGNQPQHF. As DNA, the CDR3 is TGTGCCAGCATTGGAGACAGGGGCGGCAATCAGCCCCAGCATTTT.